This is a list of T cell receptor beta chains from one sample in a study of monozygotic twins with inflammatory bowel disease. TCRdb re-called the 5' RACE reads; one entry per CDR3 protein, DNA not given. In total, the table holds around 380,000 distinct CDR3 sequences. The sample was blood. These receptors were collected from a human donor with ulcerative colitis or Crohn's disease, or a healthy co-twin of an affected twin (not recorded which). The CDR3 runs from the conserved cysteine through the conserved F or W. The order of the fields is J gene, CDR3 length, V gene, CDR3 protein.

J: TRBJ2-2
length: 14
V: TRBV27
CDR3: CASRFRAPPGELFF

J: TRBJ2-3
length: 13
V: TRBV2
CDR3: CASGGPSPDTQYF

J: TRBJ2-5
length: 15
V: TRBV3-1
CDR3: CASSSSGARLGTQYF

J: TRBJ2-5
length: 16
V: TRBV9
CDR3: CASSPSGTSGQETQYF

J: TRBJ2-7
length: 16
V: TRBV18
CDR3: CASSPQPSGGPNEQYF

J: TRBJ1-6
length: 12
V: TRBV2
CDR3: CASQNEGRALHF

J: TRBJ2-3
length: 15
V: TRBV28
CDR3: CASSLIGVLTDTQYF

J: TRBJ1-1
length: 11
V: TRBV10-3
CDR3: CAIRGNTEAFF

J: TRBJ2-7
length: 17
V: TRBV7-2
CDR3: CASSLRQLAGRPYEQYF

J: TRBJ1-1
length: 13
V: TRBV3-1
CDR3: CASSQGPPAGAFF

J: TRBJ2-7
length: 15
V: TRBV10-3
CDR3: CAISEGTSGGYEQYF

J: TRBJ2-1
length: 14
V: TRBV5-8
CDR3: CASRGAGDLGEQFF

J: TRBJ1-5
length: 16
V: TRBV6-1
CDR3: CASRRLTGMGNQPQHF

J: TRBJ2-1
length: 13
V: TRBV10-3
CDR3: CAITQGTSDEQFF

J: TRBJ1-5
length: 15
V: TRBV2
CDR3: CASSEGHGNRQPQHF

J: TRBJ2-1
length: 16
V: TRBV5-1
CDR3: CASSASSGGGNNEQFF

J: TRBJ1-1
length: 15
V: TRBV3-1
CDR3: CASSPMTGGVTEAFF

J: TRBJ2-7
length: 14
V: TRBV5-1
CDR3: CASYRGTGDYEQYF

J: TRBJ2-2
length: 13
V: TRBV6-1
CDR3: CASFSPNTGELFF

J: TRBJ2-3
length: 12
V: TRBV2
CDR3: CASSETRQTQYF

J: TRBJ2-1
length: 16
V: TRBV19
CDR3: CASSRQPPSSYNEQFF

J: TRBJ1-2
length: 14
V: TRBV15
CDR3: CATSKRGSRDGYTF

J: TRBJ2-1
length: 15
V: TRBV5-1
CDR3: CASSLPAGSYNEQFF

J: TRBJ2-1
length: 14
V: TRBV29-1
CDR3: CSAVRRESYNEQFF

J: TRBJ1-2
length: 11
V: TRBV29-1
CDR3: CSVEGGRGYTF

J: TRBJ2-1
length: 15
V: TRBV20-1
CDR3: CSAEGLDGFGAEQFF

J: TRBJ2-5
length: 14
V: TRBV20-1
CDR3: CSASPIGIEETQYF

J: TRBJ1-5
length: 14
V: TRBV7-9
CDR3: CASSPGQGPNEQHF

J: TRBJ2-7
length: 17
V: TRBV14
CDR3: CASSQDWGPGITYEQYF

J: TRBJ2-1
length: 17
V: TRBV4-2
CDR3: CASSPLVGTSGGFQQFF

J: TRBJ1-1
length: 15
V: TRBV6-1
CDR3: CASSEVPPQNTEAFF

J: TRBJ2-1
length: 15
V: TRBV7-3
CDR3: CASSLASGVYNEQFF

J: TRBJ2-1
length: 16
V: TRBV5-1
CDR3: CASSLAQGQIYNEQFF